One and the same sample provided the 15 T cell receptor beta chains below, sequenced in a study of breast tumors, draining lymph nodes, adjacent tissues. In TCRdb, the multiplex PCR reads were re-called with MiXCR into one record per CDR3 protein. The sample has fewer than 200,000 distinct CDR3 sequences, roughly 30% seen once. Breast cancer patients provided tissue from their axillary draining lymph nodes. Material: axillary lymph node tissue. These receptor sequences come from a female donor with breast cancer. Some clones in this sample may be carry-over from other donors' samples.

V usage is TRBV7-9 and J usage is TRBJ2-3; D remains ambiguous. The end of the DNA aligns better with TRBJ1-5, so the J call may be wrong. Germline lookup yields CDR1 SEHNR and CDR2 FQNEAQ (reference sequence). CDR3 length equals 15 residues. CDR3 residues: CASSYTSGSTDTQHF. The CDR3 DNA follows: TGTGCCAGCAGTTATACTAGCGGGAGCACAGATACGCAGCATTTT.

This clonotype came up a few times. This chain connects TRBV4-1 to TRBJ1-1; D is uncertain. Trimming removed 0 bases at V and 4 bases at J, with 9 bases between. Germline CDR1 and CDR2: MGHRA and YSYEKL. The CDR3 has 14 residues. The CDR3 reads CASSQDPAGTEAFF. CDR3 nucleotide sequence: TGCGCCAGCAGCCAAGATCCAGCGGGCACTGAAGCTTTCTTT.

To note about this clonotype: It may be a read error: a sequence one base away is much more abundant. The CDR3 here is CASSSPGIREQFF. The CDR3 bases are TGTGCCAGCAGCTCCCCAGGGATTCGCGAGCAGTTCTTC. The chain joins TRBV13 to TRBJ2-1; perhaps TRBD1 as D (5 bases). Germline CDR1 reads PRHDT; CDR2 reads FYEKMQ (reference sequence). The CDR3 spans 13 residues. With 4 bases removed from V and 10 bases from J, the gap between germline ends came to 14 bases.

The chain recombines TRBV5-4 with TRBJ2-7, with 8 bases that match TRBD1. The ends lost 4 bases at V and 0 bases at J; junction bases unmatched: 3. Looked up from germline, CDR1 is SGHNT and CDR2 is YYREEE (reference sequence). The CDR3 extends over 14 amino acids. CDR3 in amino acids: CASSPGTGSYEQYF. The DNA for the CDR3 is TGTGCCAGCAGCCCCGGGACAGGCTCCTACGAGCAGTACTTC.

CDR3 region: CASSLLSGGTDTQYF. The CDR3 coding sequence is TGTGCCAGCAGCCTCCTTAGCGGGGGAACAGATACGCAGTATTTT. The V call is TRBV7-9, the J call TRBJ2-3, with 9 nucleotides matching TRBD2. With V trimmed by 5 bases and J by 3 bases, 6 bases remained unmatched. CDR3 length: 15 residues. Germline CDR1 is SEHNR and CDR2 is FQNEAQ (reference sequence). The whole variable domain, filled in from reference TRBV7-9 and TRBJ2-3, reads DTGVSQNPRHKITKRGQNVTFRCDPISEHNRLYWYRQTLGQGPEFLTYFQNEAQLEKSRLLSDRFSAERPKGSFSTLEIQRTEQGDSAMYLCASSLLSGGTDTQYFGPGTRLTVL.

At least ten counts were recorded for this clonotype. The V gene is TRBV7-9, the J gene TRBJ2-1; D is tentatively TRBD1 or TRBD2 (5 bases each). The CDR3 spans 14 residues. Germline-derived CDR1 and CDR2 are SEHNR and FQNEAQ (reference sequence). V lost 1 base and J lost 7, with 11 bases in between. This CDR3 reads CASSLGDLGNEQFF. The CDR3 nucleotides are TGTGCCAGCAGCTTAGGGGACCTTGGGAATGAGCAGTTCTTC.

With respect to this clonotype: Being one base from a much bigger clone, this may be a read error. Written as DNA, the CDR3 is TGTGCCAGCAGCTTACACAGTCACGGGGAGCTGTTTTTT. Its translation is CASSLHSHGELFF. The chain links TRBV13 to TRBJ2-2, with D uncertain. Germline CDR1 and CDR2: PRHDT and FYEKMQ (reference sequence). This CDR3 spans 13 amino acids. Trimming stripped 2 bases from V and 7 bases from J, with 8 bases between.

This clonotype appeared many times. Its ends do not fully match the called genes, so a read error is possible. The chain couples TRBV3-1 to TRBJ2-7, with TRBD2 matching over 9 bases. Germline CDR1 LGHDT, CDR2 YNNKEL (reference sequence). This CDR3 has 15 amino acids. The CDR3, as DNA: TGTGCCAGCCGCCAGGCGGGAGGGAGCTCCTACGAGCAGTACTTC. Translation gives CASRQAGGSSYEQYF.

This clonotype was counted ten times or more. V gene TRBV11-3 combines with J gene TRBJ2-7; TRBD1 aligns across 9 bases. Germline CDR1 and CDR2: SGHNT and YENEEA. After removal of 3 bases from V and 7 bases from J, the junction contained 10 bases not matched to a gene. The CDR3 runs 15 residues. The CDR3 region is CASSLLVGQGLEQYF. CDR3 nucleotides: TGTGCCAGCAGCTTGCTCGTGGGACAGGGCTTGGAGCAGTACTTC.

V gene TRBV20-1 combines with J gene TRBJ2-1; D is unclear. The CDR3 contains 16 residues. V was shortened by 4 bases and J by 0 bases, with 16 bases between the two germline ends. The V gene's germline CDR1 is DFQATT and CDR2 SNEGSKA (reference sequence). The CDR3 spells CSANPQTVSSYNEQFF. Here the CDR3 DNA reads TGCAGTGCTAACCCCCAGACGGTTAGCTCCTACAATGAGCAGTTCTTC.

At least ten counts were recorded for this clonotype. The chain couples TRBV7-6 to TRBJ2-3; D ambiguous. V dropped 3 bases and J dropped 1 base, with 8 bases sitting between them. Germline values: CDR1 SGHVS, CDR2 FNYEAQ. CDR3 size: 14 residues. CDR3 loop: CASSFEGGTDTQYF. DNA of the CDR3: TGTGCCAGCAGCTTTGAAGGCGGCACAGATACGCAGTATTTT.

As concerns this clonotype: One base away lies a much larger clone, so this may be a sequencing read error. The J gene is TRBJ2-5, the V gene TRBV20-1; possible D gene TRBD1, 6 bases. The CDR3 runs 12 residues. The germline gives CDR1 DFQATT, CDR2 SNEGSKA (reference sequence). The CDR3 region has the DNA TGCAGTGCCCTCTGGGGGCAAGAGACCCCGTACTTC. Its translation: CSALWGQETPYF.

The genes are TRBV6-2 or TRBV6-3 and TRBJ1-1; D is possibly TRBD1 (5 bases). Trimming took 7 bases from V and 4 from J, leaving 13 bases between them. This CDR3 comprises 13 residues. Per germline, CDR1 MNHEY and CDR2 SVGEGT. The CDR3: CASKETAPTEAFF. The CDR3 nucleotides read TGTGCCAGCAAAGAGACAGCCCCCACTGAAGCTTTCTTT.

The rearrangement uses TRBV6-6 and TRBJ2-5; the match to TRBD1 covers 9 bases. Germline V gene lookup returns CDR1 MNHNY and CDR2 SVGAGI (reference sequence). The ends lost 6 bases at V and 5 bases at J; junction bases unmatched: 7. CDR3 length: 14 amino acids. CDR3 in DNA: TGTGCCAGCAGCCGGGACAGGGTTGGGGAGACCCAGTACTTC. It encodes CASSRDRVGETQYF.

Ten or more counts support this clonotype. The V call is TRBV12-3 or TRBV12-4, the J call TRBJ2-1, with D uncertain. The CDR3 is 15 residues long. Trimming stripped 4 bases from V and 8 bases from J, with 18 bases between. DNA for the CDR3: TGTGCCAGCAGTTCCCAAGGCCAGCGTGGCGATGAGCAGTTCTTC. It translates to CASSSQGQRGDEQFF.